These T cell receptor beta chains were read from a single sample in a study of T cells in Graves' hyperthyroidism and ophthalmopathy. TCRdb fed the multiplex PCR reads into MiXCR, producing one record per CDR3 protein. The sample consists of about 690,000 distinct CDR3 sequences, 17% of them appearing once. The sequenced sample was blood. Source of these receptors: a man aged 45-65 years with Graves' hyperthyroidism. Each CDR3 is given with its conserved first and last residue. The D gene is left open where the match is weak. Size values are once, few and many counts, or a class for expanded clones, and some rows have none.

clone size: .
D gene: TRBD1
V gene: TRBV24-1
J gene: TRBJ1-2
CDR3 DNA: TGTGCCACCAGTGATTCAAGACAGGGCTCTAACTATGGCTACACCTTC
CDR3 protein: CATSDSRQGSNYGYTF

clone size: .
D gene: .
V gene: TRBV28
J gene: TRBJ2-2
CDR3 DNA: TGTGCCAGCGGGGGCTCGGGCACCGGGGAGCTGTTTTTT
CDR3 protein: CASGGSGTGELFF

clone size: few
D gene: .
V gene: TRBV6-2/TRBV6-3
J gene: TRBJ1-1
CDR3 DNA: TGTGCCAGCAGACCCCCGAACAGGGAGACTGAAGCTTTCTTT
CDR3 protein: CASRPPNRETEAFF

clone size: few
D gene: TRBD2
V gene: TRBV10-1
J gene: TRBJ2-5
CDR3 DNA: TGCGCCAGCAGTGACACTAGCGGGATCCAAGAGACCCAGTACTTC
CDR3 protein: CASSDTSGIQETQYF

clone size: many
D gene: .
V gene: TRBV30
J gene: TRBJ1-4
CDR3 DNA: TGTGCCTTGGATCACAGGAGGGCCTCGGGACTGTTTTTT
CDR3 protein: CALDHRRASGLFF

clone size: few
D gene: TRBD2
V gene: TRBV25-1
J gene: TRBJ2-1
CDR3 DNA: TGTGCCAGCAGTGATCGGGGGGGACTAAAAAATGAGCAGTTCTTC
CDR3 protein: CASSDRGGLKNEQFF

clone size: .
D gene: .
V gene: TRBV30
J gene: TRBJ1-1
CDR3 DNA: TGTGCCTGGATCAGGCAGGCGGGTACTGAAGCTTTCTTT
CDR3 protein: CAWIRQAGTEAFF

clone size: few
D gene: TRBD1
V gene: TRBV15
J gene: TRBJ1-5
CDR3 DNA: TGTGCCACCAGCAGAGCCGACAGGGCAGGTCAATCTAGCAATCAGCCCCAGCATTTT
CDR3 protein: CATSRADRAGQSSNQPQHF

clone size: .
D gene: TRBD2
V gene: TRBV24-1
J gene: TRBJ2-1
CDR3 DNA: TGTGCCACCCGAAGCGGGATCTCCTACAATGAGCAGTTCTTC
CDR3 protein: CATRSGISYNEQFF

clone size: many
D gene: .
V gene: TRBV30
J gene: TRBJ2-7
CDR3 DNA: TGTGCCTGGAGCCCTCGCAGGGGAGGATCCTACGAGCAGTACTTC
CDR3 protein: CAWSPRRGGSYEQYF

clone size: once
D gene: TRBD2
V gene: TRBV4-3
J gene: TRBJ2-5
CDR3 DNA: TGCGCCAGCTCCTATAGCCAGCGGGGGCAAGAGACCCAGTACTTC
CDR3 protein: CASSYSQRGQETQYF

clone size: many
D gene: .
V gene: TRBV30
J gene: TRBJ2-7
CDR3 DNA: TGTGCCTGGAGTGAAGGGGGGGAGCAGTACTTC
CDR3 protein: CAWSEGGEQYF

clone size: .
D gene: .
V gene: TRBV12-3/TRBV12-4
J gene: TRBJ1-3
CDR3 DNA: TGTGCCAGCAGTTTCTCCCATCGGGACACCATATATTTT
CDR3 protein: CASSFSHRDTIYF

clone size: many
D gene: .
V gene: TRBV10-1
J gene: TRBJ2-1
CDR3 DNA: TGCGCCAGCAGTGGCCCCAAGGCGGGACCCCAATCTCGGCTACCCTACAATGAGCAGTTCTTC
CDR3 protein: CASSGPKAGPQSRLPYNEQFF

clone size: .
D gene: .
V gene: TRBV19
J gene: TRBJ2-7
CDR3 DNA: TGTGCCAGTAGTATAGATACGACCAGACCGTACGAGCAGTACTTC
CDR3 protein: CASSIDTTRPYEQYF

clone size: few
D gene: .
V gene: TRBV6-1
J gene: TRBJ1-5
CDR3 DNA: TGTGCCAGCAGTGGGTGGGGTGGGGGCTATAGCAATCAGCCCCAGCATTTT
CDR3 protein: CASSGWGGGYSNQPQHF

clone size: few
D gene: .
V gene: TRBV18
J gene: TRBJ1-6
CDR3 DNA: TGTGCCAGCTCACTCTCGCCAAGGGGGTCCTATAATTCACCCCTCCACTTT
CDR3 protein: CASSLSPRGSYNSPLHF

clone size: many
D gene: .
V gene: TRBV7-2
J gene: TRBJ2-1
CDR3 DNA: TGTGCCAGCAGCTTCGTGGGGGACTCCTACAATGAGCAGTTCTTC
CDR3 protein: CASSFVGDSYNEQFF

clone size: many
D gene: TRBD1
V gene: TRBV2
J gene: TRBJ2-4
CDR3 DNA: TGTGCCAGCAGTGGACAGGGGGAAGTTGGCATTCAGTACTTC
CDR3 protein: CASSGQGEVGIQYF

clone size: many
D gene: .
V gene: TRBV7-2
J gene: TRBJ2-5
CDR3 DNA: TGTGCCAGCAAGGGCTACTTGCAAGAGACCCAGTACTTC
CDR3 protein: CASKGYLQETQYF